This T cell receptor beta chain was profiled in a study of blood T cells in healthy people across ages. PCR was performed a second time for about 7 to 11 cycles using a sample-barcoded 5' primer and a J-beta primer mix. TCRdb reanalysed the 5' RACE reads using MiXCR and keeps one entry per CDR3 protein. The table records about 1.8 million distinct CDR3 sequences, roughly 52% of them present only once. The sequenced material came from blood. The sequence came from a woman aged 40 to 49 in good health.

The CDR3 spells CASSFRSQPPEKLFF. CDR3 DNA sequence: TGTGCCAGCAGCTTTCGTAGTCAGCCCCCTGAAAAACTGTTTTTT. The chain uses TRBV5-4 and TRBJ1-4; D is unresolved. In germline, CDR1 is SGHNT, CDR2 YYREEE (reference sequence). The CDR3 extends over 15 amino acids. The V end was cut by 2 bases, the J end by 7 bases, with 15 bases between.